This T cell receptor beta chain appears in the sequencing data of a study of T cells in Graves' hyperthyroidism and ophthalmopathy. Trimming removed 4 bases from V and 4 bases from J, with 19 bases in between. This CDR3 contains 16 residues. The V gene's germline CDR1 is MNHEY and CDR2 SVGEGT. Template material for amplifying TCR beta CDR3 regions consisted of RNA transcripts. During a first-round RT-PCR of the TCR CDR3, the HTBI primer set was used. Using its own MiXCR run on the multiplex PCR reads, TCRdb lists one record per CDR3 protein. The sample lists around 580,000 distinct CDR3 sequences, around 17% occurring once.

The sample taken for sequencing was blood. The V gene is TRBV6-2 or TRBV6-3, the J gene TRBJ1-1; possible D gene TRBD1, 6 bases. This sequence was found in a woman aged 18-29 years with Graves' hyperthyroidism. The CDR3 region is CASSSLILGASTEAFF. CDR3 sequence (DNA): TGTGCCAGCAGTTCGTTGATTTTGGGGGCTTCCACTGAAGCTTTCTTT.